This TCR beta chain was identified in a study of T cells after yellow fever vaccination. Study conclusions and caveats: A weaker but faster secondary response was observed, peaking on day 5 versus 15.

This clonotype was observed a handful of times. The antigen remains undetermined. TCRdb independently ran MiXCR on the 5' RACE reads; one entry per CDR3 protein. The table lists about 300,000 distinct CDR3 sequences, 6.5% to 8.5% of them singletons. Looked up from germline, CDR1 is SNHLY and CDR2 is FYNNEI. This CDR3 spans 13 amino acids. J lost 8 bases, V lost 7 bases, and 9 bases had no gene match. The TCR originated in a man aged 18 to 35 who received the YFV17D yellow fever vaccine. V and J are TRBV2 and TRBJ1-2, with 8 bases aligning to TRBD1. Here the sequenced sample was PBMCs, taken roughly seven weeks after the first yellow fever vaccination. DNA of the CDR3: TGTGCCAGCATTCCGGGGACAGGAGACGGCTACACCTTC. Translated, it gives CASIPGTGDGYTF.